A single sample gave rise to the 10 T cell receptor beta chains below, sequenced in a study of shared clonotypes between healthy human individuals. Assay: immunoSEQ multiplex PCR; the TCRdb copy retains only in-frame clones and omits some. The repertoire holds around 1,000,000 clones, with 60% to 85% as singletons. The specimen sequenced was memory CD4+ T cells from PBMCs. Documented subset: CD45RA-negative fraction. Source of these receptors: a man aged 18 to 29 in good health. Some clones in this sample may be carry-over from other donors' samples.

The V gene is TRBV2, the J gene TRBJ2-7; the match to TRBD2 covers 8 bases. This CDR3 is 14 amino acids long. Germline V gene data show CDR1 as SNHLY and CDR2 as FYNNEI. J gave up 1 base and V 6 bases, and 5 bases lay outside the gene matches. The CDR3 is CASSVAGRSYEQYF. CDR3 bases: TGTGCCAGCAGCGTAGCGGGACGATCCTACGAGCAGTACTTC.

The V call is TRBV30, the J call TRBJ2-7, with 7 bases that match TRBD1. After removal of 2 bases from V and 2 bases from J, the junction contained 3 bases not matched to a gene. The CDR3 covers 13 residues. Per germline, CDR1 GTSNPN and CDR2 SVGIG (reference sequence). The DNA of the CDR3 is TGTGCCTGGAGTCTAGGGACAGCCTACGAGCAGTACTTC. It codes for CAWSLGTAYEQYF.

The rearrangement joins TRBV7-9 to TRBJ2-1; D not resolved. The germline V gene encodes CDR1 SEHNR and CDR2 FQNEAQ (reference sequence). Trimming shortened V by 3 bases and J by 0 bases, and 15 bases separated the two germline ends. The CDR3 extends over 17 amino acids. This chain's CDR3 is CASSFLVRTSSYNEQFF. The CDR3, as DNA: TGTGCCAGCAGCTTCCTAGTGCGCACGAGCTCCTACAATGAGCAGTTCTTC.

The chain employs TRBV25-1 and TRBJ2-1; 7 bases align to TRBD2. Germline V lookup: CDR1 MGHDK, CDR2 SYGVNS. The CDR3 contains 15 residues. J was trimmed by 6 bases and V by 10 bases; bases with no gene match: 15. The CDR3 loop reads CATLRRGSGFNEQFF. CDR3 DNA sequence: TGTGCCACCCTGAGGCGGGGGTCCGGTTTCAATGAGCAGTTCTTC. Full variable domain (missing parts from reference TRBV25-1 and TRBJ2-1): EADIYQTPRYLVIGTGKKITLECSQTMGHDKMYWYQQDPGMELHLIHYSYGVNSTEKGDLSSESTVSRIRTEHFPLTLESARPSHTSQYLCATLRRGSGFNEQFFGPGTRLTVL.

This clone was recorded many times. The CDR3 sequence is CASSLRGYGYTF. CDR3 coding DNA: TGTGCCAGCAGCCTTAGAGGTTACGGCTACACCTTC. This sequence joins TRBV7-3 and TRBJ1-2; no clear D. V was cut by 5 bases and J by 8 bases, with 12 bases left in between. CDR3 length equals 12 residues. From germline, CDR1 is SGHTA and CDR2 FQGTGA.

This clone was counted only a few times. The chain carries TRBV5-1 and TRBJ2-6, with 7 bases that match TRBD1. V was pared by 0 bases and J by 3 bases, with 0 bases of the junction left unmatched. The CDR3 has 15 amino acids. Germline V gene data show CDR1 as SGHRS and CDR2 as YFSETQ. The CDR3 protein is CASSLGQGGANVLTF. In DNA form, the CDR3 reads TGCGCCAGCAGCTTGGGACAGGGTGGGGCCAACGTCCTGACTTTC.

J is TRBJ2-3 and V is TRBV4-1; TRBD2 matches 10 bases. Germline trimming cut 4 bases from V and 6 bases from J; bases unmatched to any gene: 13. Germline CDR1 is MGHRA and CDR2 is YSYEKL. CDR3 size: 17 residues. The CDR3 region is CASSLRGAAGGGDTQYF. CDR3 nucleotide sequence: TGCGCCAGCAGCCTCCGCGGGGCAGCGGGAGGGGGGGATACGCAGTATTTT.

Worth noting for this clone: Other nucleotide sequences from this sample produce the same CDR3. This chain joins TRBV9 and TRBJ2-1; TRBD1 agrees at 8 bases. The CDR3 runs to 15 residues. Germline-derived CDR1 and CDR2 are SGDLS and YYNGEE. Losses at the gene ends were 2 bases for V and 1 base for J; bases not matched to a gene: 2. Here the CDR3 reads CASSVDRGSYNEQFF. CDR3 in DNA: TGTGCCAGCAGCGTCGACAGGGGTTCCTACAATGAGCAGTTCTTC.

A note on this clone: Other DNA sequences in this specimen translate into the identical CDR3. This chain links TRBV19 with TRBJ2-7; TRBD1 matches 7 bases. The CDR3 totals 14 residues. The V and J ends lost 5 bases and 2 bases, in that order; junction bases with no gene match: 6. Germline lookup yields CDR1 LNHDA and CDR2 SQIVND (reference sequence). This CDR3 reads CASSPRTGAYEQYF. In DNA form, the CDR3 reads TGTGCCAGTAGTCCAAGGACAGGAGCCTACGAGCAGTACTTC.

The gene calls are TRBV7-9 and TRBJ1-4; D is unresolved. The CDR3 is made up of 13 amino acids. CDR1 is SEHNR, CDR2 FQNEAQ, per germline (reference sequence). The V end lost 4 bases, the J end lost 8 bases, and 11 bases lay between the germline ends. The CDR3 nucleotides are TGTGCCAGCAGCTCCCGTGAAGGAGAAAAACTGTTTTTT. Its protein is CASSSREGEKLFF.